These 26 T cell receptor beta chains came from one sample sequenced in a study of T-cell reconstitution after alpha-beta-depleted transplantation in children. During its preparation, the TCRbeta library received unique molecular identifiers. Using its own MiXCR run on the PCR reads, TCRdb lists one record per CDR3 protein. The table lists about 110,000 distinct CDR3 sequences, 9% to 12% of them singletons. This material consisted of PBMCs, taken before TCRalphabeta/CD19-depleted stem cell transplant. The source is a boy aged 2 to 10 with acute lymphoblastic leukemia, due to receive a stem cell transplant.

This clonotype was seen only a few times. The J gene is TRBJ2-7, the V gene TRBV10-3; D perhaps matches TRBD2 (5 bases). The CDR3 covers 13 residues. Germline V gives CDR1 ENHRY, CDR2 SYGVKD. Trimming stripped 6 bases from V and 1 base from J, with 10 bases between. CDR3 nucleotide sequence: TGTGCCATCAGGGATACTAGTTCCTACGAGCAGTACTTC. Its protein is CAIRDTSSYEQYF.

This clonotype has at least ten counts. The chain employs TRBV5-5 and TRBJ1-1; 7 bases agree with TRBD1. Germline values: CDR1 SGHKS, CDR2 YYEKEE (reference sequence). The CDR3 sequence is 13 residues long. V shed 1 base and J 4 bases; nucleotides not matched to a gene: 1. CDR3 DNA: TGTGCCAGCAGCTTGACAGGGGTCACTGAAGCTTTCTTT. Amino acid sequence: CASSLTGVTEAFF.

This clonotype was found many times. The V gene is TRBV12-3 or TRBV12-4, the J gene TRBJ2-5; 8 bases line up with TRBD2. CDR3 length: 14 residues. Trimming at V came to 5 bases and at J to 4 bases, leaving 6 bases not matched to a gene. In DNA, the CDR3 is TGTGCCAGCAGTCCCGGGGGGGAGGGAGAGACCCAGTACTTC. Protein: CASSPGGEGETQYF.

This clonotype was detected ten times or more. The V call is TRBV12-3 or TRBV12-4, the J call TRBJ2-3, with 7 nucleotides matching TRBD2. V lost 2 bases to trimming and J lost 0 bases; unmatched junction nucleotides: 5. The CDR3 sequence is 16 residues long. This chain's CDR3 is CASSLYSGPSTDTQYF. In nucleotides, the CDR3 is TGTGCCAGCAGTTTATATAGCGGGCCTAGCACAGATACGCAGTATTTT.

The rearrangement links TRBV3-1 to TRBJ2-1, with a tentative D call TRBD2 (6 bases). This CDR3 spans 12 amino acids. The V end lost 4 bases, the J end lost 6 bases, and 7 bases lay between the germline ends. CDR1 and CDR2 from the germline V gene are LGHDT and YNNKEL (reference sequence). CDR3 region: CASSRDFNEQFF. The CDR3 nucleotides are TGTGCCAGCAGCCGGGACTTCAATGAGCAGTTCTTC.

This clonotype was seen many times. The V call is TRBV20-1, the J call TRBJ2-1, with unresolved D. CDR3 size: 12 residues. Germline CDR1 and CDR2: DFQATT and SNEGSKA (reference sequence). Trimming stripped 6 bases from V and 3 bases from J, with 9 bases between. The CDR3 loop is CSAQPYYNEQFF. CDR3 coding DNA: TGCAGTGCCCAACCGTACTACAATGAGCAGTTCTTC.

At least ten counts were recorded for this clonotype. The rearrangement links TRBV9 to TRBJ2-1; 7 bases are shared with TRBD2. There are 17 residues in the CDR3. Germline V gives CDR1 SGDLS, CDR2 YYNGEE. V lost 1 base and J lost 0; bases outside the gene matches: 7. This CDR3 is CASSVSLAPSSYNEQFF. CDR3 coding DNA: TGTGCCAGCAGCGTATCACTAGCGCCTAGCTCCTACAATGAGCAGTTCTTC.

The genes are TRBV10-3 and TRBJ2-1; D might be TRBD1 or TRBD2, each matching 5 bases. Germline CDR1 ENHRY, CDR2 SYGVKD. The length of the CDR3 is 13 residues. V gave up 6 bases and J gave up 2 bases, with 8 bases separating them. In nucleotides, the CDR3 is TGTGCCATCAGCGGGGCTACCTACAATGAGCAGTTCTTC. Its protein product is CAISGATYNEQFF.

The chain combines TRBV2 with TRBJ1-2, with a possible D match to TRBD1 (5 bases). The CDR3 extends over 15 amino acids. The V gene's germline CDR1 is SNHLY and CDR2 FYNNEI. Trimming left V 4 bases short and J 2 bases short, with 14 bases between. The CDR3 DNA reads as TGTGCCAGCAGTGGCCGGGACGAAAAAAACTATGGCTACACCTTC. Protein product: CASSGRDEKNYGYTF.

The gene calls are TRBV20-1 and TRBJ2-7; D uncertain. CDR1 DFQATT and CDR2 SNEGSKA come from the germline V gene (reference sequence). The length of the CDR3 is 13 residues. V dropped 3 bases and J dropped 2 bases, with 11 bases sitting between them. The CDR3 protein is CSASRLVPYEQYF. CDR3 nucleotides: TGCAGTGCTAGTAGGCTAGTTCCCTACGAGCAGTACTTC.

This clonotype was observed many times. This sequence joins TRBV6-1 and TRBJ2-3, with D unclear. The CDR3 covers 15 residues. The V end lost 5 bases, the J end lost 1 base, and 13 bases lay between the germline ends. The germline V gene encodes CDR1 MNHNS and CDR2 SASEGT. CDR3 protein: CASSPYRARTDTQYF. In DNA, the CDR3 is TGTGCCAGCAGTCCCTACCGGGCCCGCACAGATACGCAGTATTTT.

Only a few counts were recorded for this clonotype. The chain carries TRBV3-1 and TRBJ2-1; D might be TRBD2 (7 bases). The CDR3 covers 14 residues. The germline CDR1 and CDR2 sequences are LGHDT and YNNKEL (reference sequence). V lost 4 bases and J lost 6, with 13 bases in between. The CDR3 DNA follows: TGTGCCAGCAGCCTTAAAGGGGGGGGCAATGAGCAGTTCTTC. Protein product: CASSLKGGGNEQFF.

This chain joins TRBV11-2 and TRBJ1-1; D unresolved. V gave up 3 bases and J gave up 1 base, with 9 bases separating them. CDR3 length equals 14 residues. CDR1 and CDR2 from the germline V gene are SGHAT and FQNNGV. The CDR3 protein is CASSFWAQNTEAFF. The CDR3 nucleotides read TGTGCCAGCAGCTTTTGGGCCCAGAACACTGAAGCTTTCTTT.

The rearrangement uses TRBV4-3 and TRBJ2-1, with 10 bases that match TRBD2. The CDR3 totals 18 residues. The germline V gene encodes CDR1 LGHNA and CDR2 YSLEER. After removal of 0 bases from V and 5 bases from J, the junction contained 10 bases not matched to a gene. In nucleotides, the CDR3 is TGCGCCAGCAGCCAAGATCTTTCTAGCGGGAGAAGGAACAATGAGCAGTTCTTC. This translates into CASSQDLSSGRRNNEQFF.

The J gene is TRBJ2-5, the V gene TRBV6-1; 9 positions match TRBD1. Germline assignment: CDR1 MNHNS and CDR2 SASEGT. The CDR3 totals 15 residues. V lost 3 bases, J lost 5 bases, and 7 bases stayed unmatched. CDR3 sequence reads: CASSDPQGAGETQYF. The DNA for the CDR3 is TGTGCCAGCAGTGACCCACAGGGGGCGGGGGAGACCCAGTACTTC.

The chain combines TRBV20-1 with TRBJ2-2, with D possibly being TRBD2 (7 bases). This CDR3 has 15 residues. Germline assignment: CDR1 DFQATT and CDR2 SNEGSKA (reference sequence). CDR3 in DNA: TGCGGAATCGGGGGCGGGAGTGGAGGCATCGGGGAGCTGTTTTTT. This gives the protein CGIGGGSGGIGELFF.

The chain couples TRBV28 to TRBJ2-7; D remains unclear. Trimming took off 3 bases at V and 4 bases at J, with 7 bases between the two ends. Germline V gene data show CDR1 as MDHEN and CDR2 as SYDVKM. The CDR3 is made up of 12 amino acids. CDR3 nucleotides: TGTGCCAGCAGTTTGTCCAATTACGAGCAGTACTTC. Protein sequence: CASSLSNYEQYF.

In its sample, this clonotype was seen a few times. V gene TRBV7-8 combines with J gene TRBJ2-3; the D gene could be TRBD1 or TRBD2 (5 bases each). V was shortened by 4 bases and J by 5 bases, with 16 bases between the two germline ends. CDR3 size: 15 residues. Germline assignment: CDR1 SGHVS and CDR2 FQNEAQ. Here the CDR3 DNA reads TGTGCCAGCAGCTCGCCCCAGGGAGATGTAGATACGCAGTATTTT. It codes for CASSSPQGDVDTQYF.

A few counts support this clonotype. This chain joins TRBV20-1 and TRBJ2-7; 7 bases line up with TRBD1. The germline V gene encodes CDR1 DFQATT and CDR2 SNEGSKA (reference sequence). The CDR3 extends over 14 amino acids. Losses at the gene ends were 7 bases for V and 2 bases for J; bases not matched to a gene: 11. The CDR3 coding sequence is TGCAGTGTGAGTCGAGGGACAGCAGCCTACGAGCAGTACTTC. Protein: CSVSRGTAAYEQYF.

This clonotype occurred a few times. The chain has TRBV3-1 and TRBJ2-7, with 9 bases fitting TRBD2. This CDR3 spans 15 amino acids. The V and J ends lost 4 bases and 0 bases, in that order; junction bases with no gene match: 4. Germline CDR1 is LGHDT and CDR2 is YNNKEL (reference sequence). The CDR3 sequence is CASSRSGSGSYEQYF. The CDR3 DNA reads as TGTGCCAGCAGCCGTAGCGGGAGTGGCTCCTACGAGCAGTACTTC.

This clonotype showed up just a few times. The chain uses TRBV29-1 and TRBJ2-5; perhaps TRBD1 as D (5 bases). CDR1 is SQVTM, CDR2 ANQGSEA, per germline. Deletions cut 4 bases from V and 2 bases from J, with 14 bases between. The CDR3 consists of 14 residues. This CDR3 reads CSVGSRVGQETQYF. The DNA of the CDR3 is TGCAGCGTTGGATCCAGGGTTGGTCAAGAGACCCAGTACTTC.

This clonotype has just a few counts. The genes are TRBV4-1 and TRBJ2-1, with D possibly being TRBD2 (7 bases). Trimming shortened V by 5 bases and J by 2 bases, and 13 bases separated the two germline ends. The CDR3 extends over 15 amino acids. Germline V gene data show CDR1 as MGHRA and CDR2 as YSYEKL. The CDR3 here is CASSLGGPPYNEQFF. The CDR3 bases are TGCGCCAGCAGCTTGGGGGGGCCCCCCTACAATGAGCAGTTCTTC.

This chain links TRBV5-1 with TRBJ2-7; D gene unclear. V gave up 1 base and J gave up 2 bases, with 10 bases separating them. CDR1 and CDR2 from the germline V gene are SGHRS and YFSETQ. This CDR3 contains 14 residues. The DNA of the CDR3 is TGCGCCAGCAGCTTGTGGGTAGATACCTACGAGCAGTACTTC. This encodes CASSLWVDTYEQYF.

The rearrangement links TRBV2 to TRBJ2-3; 10 bases fit TRBD2. The germline V gene encodes CDR1 SNHLY and CDR2 FYNNEI. The CDR3 extends over 15 amino acids. The junction had 8 bases not matched to a gene; V was cut back by 6 bases and J by 5 bases. The CDR3 DNA reads as TGTGCCAGCAGAGCGGGACTAGCGAATGGAGATACGCAGTATTTT. Its translation: CASRAGLANGDTQYF.

In this sample, this clonotype turned up a few times. The gene calls are TRBV5-5 and TRBJ2-7; D gene uncertain. Trimming cost V 0 bases and J 6 bases, with 16 bases left between them. CDR1 is SGHKS and CDR2 is YYEKEE in the germline V gene (reference sequence). The CDR3 extends over 15 amino acids. In DNA, the CDR3 is TGTGCCAGCAGCTTGGTGGGTGGATCGGAAGCCGAGCAGTACTTC. Protein product: CASSLVGGSEAEQYF.

This clonotype was recorded a few times. The rearrangement links TRBV7-9 to TRBJ1-2; no firm D call. The CDR3 sequence is 12 residues long. Germline assignment: CDR1 SEHNR and CDR2 FQNEAQ (reference sequence). The ends were cut back, 5 bases at V and 8 bases at J, with 12 bases in the middle. The CDR3 nucleotides read TGTGCCAGCAGCCCTCAACTCCGGGGCTACACCTTC. Protein: CASSPQLRGYTF.